Described below is a single T cell receptor (beta chain) sequence and its context. Its antigen is unknown. CDR1 SGHRS and CDR2 YFSETQ come from the germline V gene. The CDR3 sequence is 16 residues long. V lost 7 bases to trimming and J lost 4 bases; unmatched junction nucleotides: 13. The sample originates from a study of T cell responses to AZD1222 COVID-19 vaccine. Notes on the study in general: There were vaccine-associated CD4 TCRs across spike, dominant at 160-218 and 743-854. Baseline seropositivity occurred in only six AZD1222 recipients. Vaccination with two AZD1222 doses was followed by a rise in Spike-specific TCR breadth and depth. The donor cohort was predominantly white British with a female majority, and clonal diversity may have been underestimated.

Some clones are missing from TCRdb's copy, which holds only in-frame ones; the method was immunoSEQ multiplex PCR. The table lists more than 75,000 clones, roughly 90% of them singletons. The starting material was peripheral blood, obtained on day 0 of AZD1222 vaccination. The chain employs TRBV5-1 and TRBJ2-2; 7 positions match TRBD1. The receptor was derived from an adult in good health. CDR3 nucleotide sequence: TGCGCCAGCGAGACAGGGACCCCAGGGTCCACCGGGGAGCTGTTTTTT. Its translation is CASETGTPGSTGELFF.